A single sample is the source of the 10 T cell receptor beta chains below, sequenced in a study of T cells in Graves' hyperthyroidism and ophthalmopathy. Amplified TCR beta CDR3 regions came from RNA transcripts. When the TCR CDR3 underwent first-round RT-PCR, the HTBI primer set was used. One entry per CDR3 protein, called by TCRdb with MiXCR from the multiplex PCR reads. In the table there are approximately 720,000 distinct CDR3 sequences, around a sixth of which are singletons. Sequences were obtained from blood. Receptors were obtained from a woman aged 45-60 years with Graves' hyperthyroidism that later progressed to Graves' ophthalmopathy.

The genes are TRBV27 and TRBJ1-6, with 8 bases matching TRBD1. J was trimmed by 6 bases and V by 5 bases; bases with no gene match: 9. Germline V CDR1 and CDR2: MNHEY, SMNVEV (reference sequence). This CDR3 contains 16 residues. CDR3 coding DNA: TGTGCCAGCAGTCTGATCGACAGGGGAGGTAATTCACCCCTCCACTTT. As protein: CASSLIDRGGNSPLHF.

This chain uses TRBV9 with TRBJ1-5; D is possibly TRBD1 (5 bases). The V end was cut by 3 bases, the J end by 0 bases, with 10 bases between. Germline loops: CDR1 SGDLS, CDR2 YYNGEE. This CDR3 comprises 15 residues. The CDR3 region is CASSEEGNSNQPQHF. The CDR3 DNA is TGTGCCAGCAGCGAGGAGGGGAATAGCAATCAGCCCCAGCATTTT.

Remarks on this clonotype: One junction end does not reproduce the germline sequence, and a read error may be involved. The chain couples TRBV7-3 to TRBJ1-1; D unresolved. The germline CDR1 and CDR2 sequences are SGHTA and FQGTGA. The CDR3 totals 13 residues. CDR3 in DNA: TGTGCCAGCAGCTTCGAAGGGAACACTCAAGCTTTCTTT. Residues: CASSFEGNTQAFF.

Ten or more counts support this clonotype. This rearrangement joins TRBV30 to TRBJ1-2; D possibly corresponds to TRBD1 (6 bases). CDR3 length: 15 residues. V was cut by 2 bases and J by 3 bases, with 16 bases left in between. CDR1 is GTSNPN, CDR2 SVGIG, per germline (reference sequence). As DNA, the CDR3 is TGTGCCTGGAGTTGGGGGGGCAGGGCGGACTATGGCTACACCTTC. Amino acid sequence: CAWSWGGRADYGYTF. Variable domain in full (rest from reference TRBV30 and TRBJ1-2): SQTIHQWPATLVQPVGSPLSLECTVEGTSNPNLYWYRQAAGRGLQLLFYSVGIGQISSEVPQNLSASRPQDRQFILSSKKLLLSDSGFYLCAWSWGGRADYGYTFGSGTRLTVV.

This clonotype has just a few counts. The chain employs TRBV20-1 and TRBJ1-4; D might be TRBD1 (6 bases). This CDR3 is built from 16 residues. V lost 1 base, J lost 0 bases, and 12 bases lay in between. Germline CDR1 is DFQATT and CDR2 is SNEGSKA (reference sequence). The CDR3 nucleotides read TGCAGTGCTAGAGGGACCTCAGGGGCAACTAATGAAAAACTGTTTTTT. Translation gives CSARGTSGATNEKLFF.

This clonotype was counted ten times or more. This rearrangement joins TRBV19 to TRBJ1-1; no clear D. V was clipped by 5 bases and J by 6 bases, with 10 bases between them. Germline values: CDR1 LNHDA, CDR2 SQIVND (reference sequence). The CDR3 totals 12 residues. CDR3 in DNA: TGTGCCAGTAGTTTTCATAGCGCTGAAGCTTTCTTT. Amino acids: CASSFHSAEAFF.

This clonotype was seen many times. The rearrangement links TRBV20-1 to TRBJ2-5; 11 bases align to TRBD2. Looked up from germline, CDR1 is DFQATT and CDR2 is SNEGSKA (reference sequence). V gave up 3 bases and J gave up 5 bases; unmatched junction bases: 5. The CDR3 has 14 residues. CDR3 region: CSASLAGGRETQYF. CDR3 DNA: TGCAGTGCTAGTTTAGCGGGGGGGCGGGAGACCCAGTACTTC.

This clonotype has ten or more counts. The genes are TRBV2 and TRBJ1-4; D is perhaps TRBD1 (6 bases). The V end lost 7 bases, the J end lost 2 bases, and 8 bases lay between the germline ends. This CDR3 is 13 amino acids long. Germline CDR1 SNHLY, CDR2 FYNNEI. CDR3 amino acids: CASTRGTNEKLFF. CDR3 bases: TGTGCCAGCACAAGGGGGACTAATGAAAAACTGTTTTTT.

The rearrangement joins TRBV5-1 to TRBJ1-3, with TRBD1 matching over 8 bases. The CDR3 has 14 residues. V lost 4 bases to trimming and J lost 3 bases; unmatched junction nucleotides: 3. Germline V gene sequence: CDR1 SGHRS, CDR2 YFSETQ. The CDR3 reads CASSRGQGGNTIYF. CDR3 bases: TGCGCCAGCAGCAGAGGACAGGGTGGAAACACCATATATTTT.

This chain uses TRBV14 with TRBJ2-2; 13 bases fit TRBD2. CDR1 and CDR2 (germline): SGHDN, FVKESK. This CDR3 is 17 amino acids long. V dropped 4 bases and J dropped 3; count of bases not matched to a gene: 5. In nucleotides, the CDR3 is TGTGCCAGCAGCCGAGGACTAGCGGGGGCCTACACCGGGGAGCTGTTTTTT. Translated: CASSRGLAGAYTGELFF.